Listed below are T cell receptor beta chains from one sample, sequenced in a study of blood T cells in healthy people across ages. TCRdb reprocessed the 5' RACE reads with MiXCR, giving one entry per CDR3 protein. The table lists around 1.1 million distinct CDR3 sequences, under 40% of them singletons. The sequenced sample consisted of blood. The receptors originated from a young man in good health. The CDR3 runs from the conserved cysteine through the conserved F or W. Fields, in order: V gene, CDR3 protein.

>TRBV5-1
CASSLTPLGFIGANVLTF
>TRBV20-1
CSARGRDRAYHEQYF
>TRBV12-3/TRBV12-4
CASIGGGHTSNGQFF
>TRBV5-1
CASKGQPNTEAFF
>TRBV29-1
CSVGDGPSYGYTF
>TRBV4-1
CASSQGFAGVNYGYTF
>TRBV18
CASSRAGGVREQFF
>TRBV20-1
CSARDDLSGDTQYF
>TRBV6-5
CASSLLDSASYGYTF
>TRBV29-1
CSVDLQGSAEAFF
>TRBV20-1
CSARDWITTQTQYF
>TRBV29-1
CSVVASWGGSGYTF
>TRBV6-1
CASSGLSGDFAQAGQFF
>TRBV20-1
CSAVRDRGALSNQPQHF
>TRBV6-6
CASSTGRGAGNEKLFF
>TRBV29-1
CSVGHGGSEKLFF
>TRBV12-3/TRBV12-4
CASRAGGETQYF
>TRBV7-2
CASSLAWGEQETQYF
>TRBV20-1
CSAQVAHRTDTQYF
>TRBV5-1
CASSPRSDQPQHF
>TRBV29-1
CSVSRSGASNNEQFF
>TRBV11-2
CASSLENRADTIYF
>TRBV12-3/TRBV12-4
CASSSFAGELFF
>TRBV12-3/TRBV12-4
CASSAGGGNTQYF
>TRBV29-1
CSVGQASSYNEQFF
>TRBV28
CASSLEGRGGYTF
>TRBV3-1
CAVREGTGHTEAFF
>TRBV5-5
CASSLSRLYQETQYF
>TRBV5-1
CASSSDGTLGDGTQYF
>TRBV21-1
CASSGLNYGYTF
>TRBV6-2/TRBV6-3
CASSPPGAGELFF
>TRBV19
CASRGSGITEAFF
>TRBV10-3
CAISDSGTSSYEQYF
>TRBV14
CASSQDLLGGRETQYF
>TRBV6-6
CASSLTSVQFF
>TRBV5-6
CASSFHRGEQFF
>TRBV27
CASSLSWTSLKETQYF
>TRBV4-1
CASSQSSALLGGYTF
>TRBV20-1
CSAGAGDQPQHF
>TRBV7-2
CASSFSPENTGELFF
>TRBV20-1
CSAEGPGGTEAFF
>TRBV7-2
CASSSVGDKMNYEQYF
>TRBV6-2/TRBV6-3
CASSYGQGTTEAFF
>TRBV27
CASSSLWDSISTNEKLFF
>TRBV5-6
CASSLGQALISGANVLTF
>TRBV25-1
CASSPLEVMNTEAFF
>TRBV7-2
CASSLDGRQPFYGYTF
>TRBV27
CASSLAGARSITDTQYF
>TRBV9
CASSVPSDTQYF
>TRBV14
CASSQLGQGFGSPLHF
>TRBV7-9
CASSFGLQGPEHYGYTF
>TRBV20-1
CSARLLASYEQYF
>TRBV20-1
CSARKQGAPKETQYF
>TRBV14
CASSQVGRGGKSPLHF
>TRBV15
CATSKLTLNTEAFF
>TRBV27
CASSTDRSDSPLHF
>TRBV2
CASSEGTETQYF
>TRBV7-3
CASSDASTDTQYF
>TRBV29-1
CSVGTSSEEAFF